This TCR beta chain was documented in a study of blood T cell repertoires in COVID-19 (TCRdb year 2020). At the level of the whole study: Samples from collaborators originated in the United States, Italy and Spain and spanned both the acute and convalescent phases of COVID-19. Where available, HLA class I and class II types were obtained from metadata supplied by the sample provider rather than from assay-based typing. The samples were drawn from two sources: the first 160 participants of the ongoing ImmuneRACE study, and over 1,000 subjects contributed by 6 global collaborators. The repertoires were released in a freely available public database meant as a resource for research on the immune response to SARS-CoV-2. Deeply sampled blood TCRbeta repertoires from subjects exposed to, actively infected with, or recovered from COVID-19 were included in the dataset. Nearly every sample came with metadata listing a de-identified subject ID, COVID-19 status, age in years and sex. The material from the prospective study consisted of cDNA or gDNA derived from T cells, B-cell-depleted T cells, or PBMCs. The full study reports these points: Clinical and demographic metadata were provided uncurated, with the amount varying by source and participant.

The immunoSEQ Assay, a bias-controlled multiplex PCR, was used to amplify TCRbeta CDR3 regions from genomic DNA. In the authors' own workflow: The number of nucleated cells in each sample was estimated by amplification of reference gene primers within the assay. Sequence reads were collapsed and filtered to measure the absolute abundance of every unique TCRbeta CDR3 rearrangement. For each sample, productive Simpson clonality was calculated by taking the square root of Simpson's diversity index across productive rearrangements. TCRdb mirrors the immuneACCESS table, restricted to in-frame sequences. Some clones are absent from its copies; in checked studies, under half trace to an unresolved V gene, and the reason for the others is unknown. The V and J calls and clone size are taken from that table; D and trimming were inferred from the DNA. This sample has some 170,000 clones in its table, and around three quarters of those were observed once. The ten largest clones take up roughly 7.5% of the sample.

A note on this clone: Its antigen is unknown. One base away there is no much larger clone; base qualities are not given.

Each collaborating institution followed its own protocols to collect whole blood in K2EDTA tubes. For TCRbeta analysis, collaborators shipped samples in one of three forms: frozen whole blood, isolated PBMCs, or DNA extracted from either of those sample types. CDR1 and CDR2, per the germline V gene, are KGHSH and LQKENI. From the cysteine through the phenylalanine, the CDR3 covers 13 amino acids. The only DNA kept is the CDR3, 39 bases in frame from the first base. V is clipped by 5 bases and J by 9 bases, and the sequence between their germline boundaries is 14 bases long. The sequenced sample was peripheral blood. The clonotype comes from a man in his sixties with acute or convalescent COVID-19. The chain couples TRBV18 to TRBJ2-1; perhaps TRBD1 is the D gene, with 6 bases matching. The CDR3 region: CASSSTGYGEQFF. The nucleotides are TGTGCCAGCTCATCGACAGGTTATGGTGAGCAGTTCTTC.